This T cell receptor beta chain was profiled in a study of T cell changes during pregnancy in multiple sclerosis. J was trimmed by 5 bases and V by 6 bases; bases with no gene match: 13. Germline CDR1 reads MDHEN; CDR2 reads SYDVKM. The CDR3 totals 17 residues. Clones were read by immunoSEQ multiplex PCR, and TCRdb kept only the in-frame ones, dropping some. The table lists some 23,000 clones, about nine tenths of them singletons. This chain uses TRBV28 with TRBJ2-5; TRBD2 aligns across 12 bases. Specimen: CD8+ T cells from peripheral blood mononuclear cells, collected in the first trimester of pregnancy. The TCR was taken from a female donor in good health, enrolled as a control in a pregnancy study. The CDR3 DNA reads TGTGCCAGCAGCCTTCGGACTAGCGGGGCCACCGAGGAGACCCAGTACTTC. Protein product: CASSLRTSGATEETQYF.